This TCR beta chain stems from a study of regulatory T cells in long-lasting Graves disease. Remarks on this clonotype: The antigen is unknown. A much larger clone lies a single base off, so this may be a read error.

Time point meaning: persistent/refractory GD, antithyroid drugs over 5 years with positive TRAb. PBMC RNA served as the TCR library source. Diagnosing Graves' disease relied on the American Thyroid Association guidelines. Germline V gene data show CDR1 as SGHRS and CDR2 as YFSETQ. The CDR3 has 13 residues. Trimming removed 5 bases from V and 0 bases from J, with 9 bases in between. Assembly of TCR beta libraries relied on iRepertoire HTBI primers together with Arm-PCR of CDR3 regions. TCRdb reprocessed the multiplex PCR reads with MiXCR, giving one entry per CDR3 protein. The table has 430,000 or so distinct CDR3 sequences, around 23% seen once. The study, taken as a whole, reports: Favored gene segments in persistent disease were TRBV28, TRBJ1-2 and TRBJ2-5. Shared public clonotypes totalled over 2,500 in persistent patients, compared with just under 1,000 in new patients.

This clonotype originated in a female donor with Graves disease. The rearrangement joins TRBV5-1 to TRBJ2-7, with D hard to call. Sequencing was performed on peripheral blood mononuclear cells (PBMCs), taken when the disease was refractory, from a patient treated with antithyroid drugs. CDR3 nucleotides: TGCGCCAGCAGGGCGGCTAGCTCCTACGAGCAGTACTTC. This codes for CASRAASSYEQYF.